This TCR beta chain was identified in a study of OX40 agonist ivuxolimab in advanced cancers. Background on the study: Partial responses were achieved by three patients, of whom one had hepatocellular carcinoma and two had cutaneous melanoma. Whole-study results and caveats: In the expanded peripheral T cells, antigen specificity was never determined. Both CD4+ and CD8+ T cell populations in blood had undergone clonal expansion by week 6 at 0.1 to 3.0 mg/kg.

People who had autoimmune disease history or systemic immunosuppression were excluded. Germline loops: CDR1 SQVTM, CDR2 ANQGSEA. The CDR3 covers 13 residues. V was clipped by 2 bases and J by 4 bases; unmatched bases: 5. About this clone: As yet, its antigen is unknown.

TCRdb keeps only in-frame clones here, not all; method: immunoSEQ multiplex PCR. The sample shows some 30,000 clones, around nine tenths of them seen only once. This clonotype was sampled from an adult with an advanced solid tumor such as melanoma, head and neck, liver or kidney cancer. V is TRBV29-1 and J is TRBJ2-7, with TRBD2 matching over 7 bases. This material consisted of CD4+ or CD8+ T cells sorted from blood, taken in a trial of the OX40 agonist ivuxolimab. The CDR3 loop reads CSVEPQGGYEQYF. CDR3 DNA sequence: TGCAGCGTTGAACCCCAGGGAGGGTACGAGCAGTACTTC.